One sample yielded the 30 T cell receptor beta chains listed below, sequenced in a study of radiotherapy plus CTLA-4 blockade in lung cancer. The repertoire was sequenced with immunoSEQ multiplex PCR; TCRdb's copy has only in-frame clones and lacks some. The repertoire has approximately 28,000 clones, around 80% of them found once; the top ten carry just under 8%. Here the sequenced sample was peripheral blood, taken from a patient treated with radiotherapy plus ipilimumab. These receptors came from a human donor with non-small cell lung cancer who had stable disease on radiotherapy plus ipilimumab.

The CDR3 here is CASSARGAGQGPQPQHF. DNA of the CDR3: TGTGCCAGCAGCGCGAGAGGGGCGGGCCAGGGTCCCCAGCCCCAGCATTTT. V is TRBV7-2 and J is TRBJ1-5, with D possibly being TRBD1 (5 bases). The CDR3 contains 17 residues. Germline loops: CDR1 SGHTA, CDR2 FQGNSA. Trimming removed 5 bases at V and 7 bases at J, with 24 bases between.

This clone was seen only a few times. The CDR3 sequence: CASSPGQLYEQFF. The CDR3 DNA reads TGTGCCAGCAGCCCTGGACAGCTTTATGAGCAGTTCTTC. The chain carries TRBV6-5 and TRBJ2-1; possibly TRBD1 for D (6 bases). CDR3 length: 13 amino acids. In germline, CDR1 is MNHEY, CDR2 SVGAGI. Trimming stripped 6 bases from V and 8 bases from J, with 14 bases between.

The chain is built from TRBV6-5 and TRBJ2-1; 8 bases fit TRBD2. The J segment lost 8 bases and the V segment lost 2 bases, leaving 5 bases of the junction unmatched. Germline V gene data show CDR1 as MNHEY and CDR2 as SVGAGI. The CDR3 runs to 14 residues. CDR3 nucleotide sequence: TGTGCCAGCAGTTACCGCCGGGGGGGCTATGAGCAGTTCTTC. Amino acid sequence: CASSYRRGGYEQFF.

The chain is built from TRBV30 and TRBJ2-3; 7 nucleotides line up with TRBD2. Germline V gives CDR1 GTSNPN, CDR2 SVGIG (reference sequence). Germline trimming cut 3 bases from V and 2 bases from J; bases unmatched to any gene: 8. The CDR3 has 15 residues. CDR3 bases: TGTGCCTGGAGGGGTGGACTAGGCAACACAGATACGCAGTATTTT. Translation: CAWRGGLGNTDTQYF.

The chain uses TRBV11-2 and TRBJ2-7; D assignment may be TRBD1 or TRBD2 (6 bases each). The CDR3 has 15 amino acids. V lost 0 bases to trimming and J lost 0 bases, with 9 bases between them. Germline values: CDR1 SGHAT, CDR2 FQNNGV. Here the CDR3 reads CASSLEGGLSYEQYV. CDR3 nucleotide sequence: TGTGCCAGCAGCTTAGAAGGGGGGCTCTCCTACGAGCAGTACGTC.

The CDR3 nucleotides read TGCGCCAGCAGCCTCTTTGAAGGGGATGAAGCTTTCTTT. Protein: CASSLFEGDEAFF. This chain connects TRBV4-1 to TRBJ1-1, with TRBD1 as a possible D gene (5 bases). Germline V gene lookup returns CDR1 MGHRA and CDR2 YSYEKL. The length of the CDR3 is 13 residues. Between the trimmed V and J ends, which lost 4 bases and 7 bases, there was a span of 13 bases.

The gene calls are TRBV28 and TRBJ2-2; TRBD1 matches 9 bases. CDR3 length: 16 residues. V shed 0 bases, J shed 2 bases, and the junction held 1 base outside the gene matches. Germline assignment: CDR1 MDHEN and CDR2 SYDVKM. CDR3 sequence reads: CASSLWGQGNTGELFF. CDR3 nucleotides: TGTGCCAGCAGTTTATGGGGACAGGGAAACACCGGGGAGCTGTTTTTT. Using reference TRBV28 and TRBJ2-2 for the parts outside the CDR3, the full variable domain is DVKVTQSSRYLVKRTGEKVFLECVQDMDHENMFWYRQDPGLGLRLIYFSYDVKMKEKGDIPEGYSVSREKKERFSLILESASTNQTSMYLCASSLWGQGNTGELFFGEGSRLTVL.

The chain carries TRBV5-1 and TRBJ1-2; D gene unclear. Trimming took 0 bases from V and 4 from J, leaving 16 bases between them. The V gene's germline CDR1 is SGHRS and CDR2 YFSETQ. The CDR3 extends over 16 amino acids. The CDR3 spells CASSLAVGLAVYGYTF. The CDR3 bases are TGCGCCAGCAGCTTGGCCGTGGGTTTAGCGGTCTATGGCTACACCTTC.

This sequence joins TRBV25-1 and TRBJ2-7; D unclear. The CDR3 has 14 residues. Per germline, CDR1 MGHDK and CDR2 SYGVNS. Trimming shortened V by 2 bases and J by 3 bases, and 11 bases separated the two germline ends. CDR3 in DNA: TGTGCCAGCAGTGAAACGGGTATATTCTACGAGCAGTACTTC. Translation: CASSETGIFYEQYF.

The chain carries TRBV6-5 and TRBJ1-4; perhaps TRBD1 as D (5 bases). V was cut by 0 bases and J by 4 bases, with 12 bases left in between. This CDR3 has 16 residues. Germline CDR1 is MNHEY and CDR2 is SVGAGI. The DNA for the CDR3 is TGTGCCAGCAGTTACTCGGGTAGGGGAGGTAATGAAAAACTGTTTTTT. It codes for CASSYSGRGGNEKLFF.

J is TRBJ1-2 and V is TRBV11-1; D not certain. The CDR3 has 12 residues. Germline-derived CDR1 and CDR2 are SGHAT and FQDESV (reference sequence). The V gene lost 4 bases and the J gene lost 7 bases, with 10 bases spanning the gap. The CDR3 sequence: CASSYTSSGYTF. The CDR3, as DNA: TGTGCCAGCAGCTACACTTCCAGTGGCTACACCTTC.

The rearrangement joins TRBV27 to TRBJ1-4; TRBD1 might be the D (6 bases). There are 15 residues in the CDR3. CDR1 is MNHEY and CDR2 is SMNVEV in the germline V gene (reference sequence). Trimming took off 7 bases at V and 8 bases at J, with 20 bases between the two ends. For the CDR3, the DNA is TGTGCCAGCAAGGGCAGGGACATGAATTACGAAAAACTGTTTTTT. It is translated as CASKGRDMNYEKLFF.

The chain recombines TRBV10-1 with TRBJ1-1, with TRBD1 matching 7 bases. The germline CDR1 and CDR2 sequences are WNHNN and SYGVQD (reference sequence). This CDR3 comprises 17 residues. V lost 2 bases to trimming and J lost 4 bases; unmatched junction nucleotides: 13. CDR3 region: CASSENPQGIGSTEAFF. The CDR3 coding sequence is TGCGCCAGCAGTGAGAACCCACAGGGGATCGGGAGCACTGAAGCTTTCTTT.

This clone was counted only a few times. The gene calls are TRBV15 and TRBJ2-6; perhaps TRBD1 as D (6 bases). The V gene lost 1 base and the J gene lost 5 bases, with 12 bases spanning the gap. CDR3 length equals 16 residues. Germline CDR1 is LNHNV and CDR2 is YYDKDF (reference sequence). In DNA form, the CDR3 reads TGTGCCACCAGCAGAGGAACAGGGAGAAGGGCCAACGTCCTGACTTTC. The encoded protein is CATSRGTGRRANVLTF.

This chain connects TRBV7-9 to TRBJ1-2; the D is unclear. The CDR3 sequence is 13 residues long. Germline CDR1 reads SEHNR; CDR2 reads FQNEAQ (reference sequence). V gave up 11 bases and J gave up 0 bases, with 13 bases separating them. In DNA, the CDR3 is TGTGCCGAGCAGACGGGAGCTAACTATGGCTACACCTTC. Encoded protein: CAEQTGANYGYTF.

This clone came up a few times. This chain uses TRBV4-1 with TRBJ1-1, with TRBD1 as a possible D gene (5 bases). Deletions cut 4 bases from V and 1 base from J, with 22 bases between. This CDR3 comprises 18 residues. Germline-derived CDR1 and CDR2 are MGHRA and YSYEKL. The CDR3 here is CASSPGHLGRRKNTEAFF. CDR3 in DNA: TGCGCCAGCAGCCCAGGTCATCTGGGACGAAGGAAGAACACTGAAGCTTTCTTT.

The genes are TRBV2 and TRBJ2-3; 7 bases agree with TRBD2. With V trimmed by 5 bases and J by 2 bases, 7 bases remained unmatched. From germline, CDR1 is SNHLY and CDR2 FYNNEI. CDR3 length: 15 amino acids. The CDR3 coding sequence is TGTGCCAGCAGTTCAGTGGGGGGGGTCACAGATACGCAGTATTTT. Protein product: CASSSVGGVTDTQYF.

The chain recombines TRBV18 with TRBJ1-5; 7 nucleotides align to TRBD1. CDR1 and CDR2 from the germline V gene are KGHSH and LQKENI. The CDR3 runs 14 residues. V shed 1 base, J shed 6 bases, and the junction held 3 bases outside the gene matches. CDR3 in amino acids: CASSPRQGPQPQHF. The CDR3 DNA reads TGTGCCAGCTCACCACGACAGGGACCTCAGCCCCAGCATTTT.

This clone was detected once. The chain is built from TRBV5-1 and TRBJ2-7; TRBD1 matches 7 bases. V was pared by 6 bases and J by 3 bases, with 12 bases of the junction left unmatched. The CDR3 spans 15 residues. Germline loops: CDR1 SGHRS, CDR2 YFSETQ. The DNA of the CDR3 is TGCGCCAGCACCACACAGGGGCAGGGACGCTACGAGCAGTACTTC. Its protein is CASTTQGQGRYEQYF.

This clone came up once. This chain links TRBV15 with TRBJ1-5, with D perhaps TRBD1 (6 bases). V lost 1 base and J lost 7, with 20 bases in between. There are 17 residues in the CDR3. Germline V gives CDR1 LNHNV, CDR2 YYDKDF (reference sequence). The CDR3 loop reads CATSRVIFGGALQPQHF. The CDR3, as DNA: TGTGCCACCAGCAGAGTTATTTTTGGGGGGGCTCTACAGCCCCAGCATTTT.

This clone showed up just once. Here the CDR3 reads CASSVGTNQPQHF. CDR3 bases: TGTGCCAGCAGCGTAGGAACCAATCAGCCCCAGCATTTT. This chain connects TRBV9 to TRBJ1-5; D is ambiguous. V was pared by 0 bases and J by 3 bases, with 4 bases between. In germline, CDR1 is SGDLS, CDR2 YYNGEE. CDR3 length: 13 amino acids.

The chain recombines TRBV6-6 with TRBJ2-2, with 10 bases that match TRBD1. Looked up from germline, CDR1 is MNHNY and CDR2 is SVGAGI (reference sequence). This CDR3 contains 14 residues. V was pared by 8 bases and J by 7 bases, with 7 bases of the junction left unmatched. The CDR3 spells CASYWTGGSGELFF. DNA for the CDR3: TGTGCCAGCTATTGGACAGGGGGAAGCGGGGAGCTGTTTTTT.

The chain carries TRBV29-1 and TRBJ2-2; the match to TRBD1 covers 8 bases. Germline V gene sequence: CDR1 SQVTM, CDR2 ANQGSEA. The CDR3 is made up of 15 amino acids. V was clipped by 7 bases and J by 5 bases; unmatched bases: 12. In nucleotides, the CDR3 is TGCAGCGCCGGAACAGGGGGGACATGGACCGGGGAGCTGTTTTTT. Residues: CSAGTGGTWTGELFF.

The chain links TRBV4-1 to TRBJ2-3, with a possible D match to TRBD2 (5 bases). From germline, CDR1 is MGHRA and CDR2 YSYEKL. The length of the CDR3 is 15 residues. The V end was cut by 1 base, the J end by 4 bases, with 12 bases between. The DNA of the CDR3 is TGCGCCAGCAGCCAAGCCAGCCGGGGAGCAGATACGCAGTATTTT. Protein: CASSQASRGADTQYF.

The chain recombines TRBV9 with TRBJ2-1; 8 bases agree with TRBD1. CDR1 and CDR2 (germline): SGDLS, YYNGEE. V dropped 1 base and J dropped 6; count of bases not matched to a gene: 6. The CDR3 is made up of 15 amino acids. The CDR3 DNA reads TGTGCCAGCAGCGTATGGAGGGGGACAGGCAATGAGCAGTTCTTC. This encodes CASSVWRGTGNEQFF.

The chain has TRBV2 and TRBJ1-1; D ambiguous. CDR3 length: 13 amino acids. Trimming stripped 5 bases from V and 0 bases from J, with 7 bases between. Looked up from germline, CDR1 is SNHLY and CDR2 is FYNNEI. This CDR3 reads CASSLHMNTEAFF. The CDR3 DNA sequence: TGTGCCAGCAGTCTTCACATGAACACTGAAGCTTTCTTT.

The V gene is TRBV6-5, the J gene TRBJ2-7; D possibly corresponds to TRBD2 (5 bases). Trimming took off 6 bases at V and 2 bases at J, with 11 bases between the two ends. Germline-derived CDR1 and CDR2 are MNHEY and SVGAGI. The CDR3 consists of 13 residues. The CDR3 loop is CASSTAGTYEQYF. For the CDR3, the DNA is TGTGCCAGCAGCACGGCCGGGACCTACGAGCAGTACTTC.

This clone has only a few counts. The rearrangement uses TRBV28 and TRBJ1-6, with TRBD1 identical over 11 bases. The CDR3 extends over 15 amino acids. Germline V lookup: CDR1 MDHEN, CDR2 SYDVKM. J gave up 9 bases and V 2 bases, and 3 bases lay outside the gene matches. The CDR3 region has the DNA TGTGCCAGCAGTTTAGGACAGGGGGCAGGTTCACCCCTCCACTTT. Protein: CASSLGQGAGSPLHF.

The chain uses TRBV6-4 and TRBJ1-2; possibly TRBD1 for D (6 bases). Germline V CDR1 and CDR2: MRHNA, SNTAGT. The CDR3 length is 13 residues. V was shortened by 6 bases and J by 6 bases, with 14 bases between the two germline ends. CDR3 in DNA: TGTGCCAGCAGCCCGACAGGCCTGGATGGCTACACCTTC. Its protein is CASSPTGLDGYTF.

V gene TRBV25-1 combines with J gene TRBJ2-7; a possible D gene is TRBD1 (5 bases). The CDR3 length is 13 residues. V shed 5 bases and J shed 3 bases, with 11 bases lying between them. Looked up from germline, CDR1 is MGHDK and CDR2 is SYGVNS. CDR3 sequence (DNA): TGTGCCAGCAGTCCAGCTGACAGCTACGAGCAGTACTTC. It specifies CASSPADSYEQYF.